Below, one TCR beta chain is given with its context. The method was immunoSEQ multiplex PCR; TCRdb's version includes in-frame clones alone and lacks a portion of them. The sample shows roughly 80,000 clones, more than 75% of them seen only once. These data are taken from a study of blood T cell repertoires in COVID-19. The CDR3 covers 15 residues. CDR1 is SGHKS and CDR2 is YYEKEE in the germline V gene (reference sequence). Trimming removed 4 bases from V and 2 bases from J, with 14 bases in between. This chain links TRBV5-5 with TRBJ2-3; D gene unclear. The sequenced sample was peripheral blood. This clonotype was sampled from a human donor in a cohort sampled during active COVID-19. In nucleotides, the CDR3 is TGTGCCAGCAGCCCCGGTGGTATCCTCACAGATACGCAGTATTTT. Protein sequence: CASSPGGILTDTQYF.